This entry concerns a single T cell receptor (beta chain). As yet, its antigen is unknown. This specimen comes from a study of blood T cells in healthy people across ages. Alongside a J-beta primer mix, a sample-barcoded 5' primer served in a second PCR lasting roughly 6 to 11 cycles. TCRdb ran MiXCR on the 5' RACE reads and lists one entry per CDR3 protein. The table has over 1,500,000 distinct CDR3 sequences, roughly 49% seen once. Regarding the study as a whole: Roughly linearly, TCR beta diversity per million T cells fell as age increased.

CDR1 and CDR2 from the germline V gene are SGHTA and FQGNSA. Trimming removed 5 bases from V and 1 base from J, with 14 bases in between. The CDR3 runs to 15 residues. The source is a woman aged 40 to 50 in good health. The gene calls are TRBV7-2 and TRBJ2-5; D is uncertain. Sequenced sample: blood. CDR3 loop: CASSNGRTLQETQYF. The CDR3 bases are TGTGCCAGCAGCAATGGCAGGACGCTCCAAGAGACCCAGTACTTC.